This T cell receptor (beta chain) was found in a study of vaccination and CD4 T cells after COVID-19. Study findings and constraints: Median about 86% of reactive clones detected in convalescent patients emerged only post-vaccination.

Sequencing of the DNA from cultured CD4+ T cells was carried out with the Oncomine TCR Beta short-read assay. TCRdb independently ran MiXCR on the PCR reads; one entry per CDR3 protein. The data hold some 22,000 distinct CDR3 sequences, with about 62% observed a single time. Treatment: roughly nine-day PBMC culture with coronavirus spike peptide pools or control peptides (ViraFEST assay). Germline CDR1 is GTSNPN and CDR2 is SVGIG (reference sequence). V lost 3 bases, J lost 2 bases, and 12 bases lay in between. This CDR3 is 14 amino acids long. To note about this clonotype: The target antigen is unknown.

The starting material was CD4+ T cells from blood, cultured in vitro, obtained before SARS-CoV-2 vaccination. This clonotype was sampled from a human donor who received a COVID-19 vaccine. V gene TRBV30 combines with J gene TRBJ2-3, with D tentatively TRBD1 (6 bases). The DNA for the CDR3 is TGTGCCTGGAGACAGGGTGGTTCCACAGATACGCAGTATTTT. This encodes CAWRQGGSTDTQYF.